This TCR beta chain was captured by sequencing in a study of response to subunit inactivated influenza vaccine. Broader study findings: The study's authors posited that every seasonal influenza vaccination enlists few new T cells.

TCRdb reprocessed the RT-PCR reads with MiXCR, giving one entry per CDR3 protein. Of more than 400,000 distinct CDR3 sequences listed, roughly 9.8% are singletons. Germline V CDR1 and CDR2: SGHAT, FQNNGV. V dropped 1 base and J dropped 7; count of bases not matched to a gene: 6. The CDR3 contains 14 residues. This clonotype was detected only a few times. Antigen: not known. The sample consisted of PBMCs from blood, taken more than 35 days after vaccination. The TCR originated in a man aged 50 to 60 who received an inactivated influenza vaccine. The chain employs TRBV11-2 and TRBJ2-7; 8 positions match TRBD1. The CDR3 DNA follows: TGTGCCAGCAGCTTAGGGAGCAACAGGGGGGAGCAGTACTTC. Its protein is CASSLGSNRGEQYF.